This TCR beta chain was retrieved from a study of control samples from healthy donors and cancer patients. The V end lost 3 bases, the J end lost 2 bases, and 11 bases lay between the germline ends. The germline V gene has CDR1 MNHNS and CDR2 SASEGT. There are 14 residues in the CDR3. The repertoire was sequenced with immunoSEQ multiplex PCR; TCRdb's copy has only in-frame clones and lacks some. The sample shows some 150,000 clones, less than 95% of them seen only once. The clonotype was recovered from a young man in good health. The sequenced material came from blood. The rearrangement links TRBV6-1 to TRBJ2-7, with D unclear. The CDR3 loop reads CASSDSGNPYEQYF. CDR3 DNA: TGTGCCAGCAGTGACAGTGGGAACCCCTACGAGCAGTACTTC.